One and the same sample provided the 4 T cell receptor beta chains below, sequenced in a study of cytomegalovirus exposure and HLA in healthy donors. The PCR was carried out with 60 Vbeta primers and 13 Jbeta primers. TCRdb keeps only in-frame clones here, not all; method: immunoSEQ multiplex PCR. This sample has 140,000 to 150,000 clones, with approximately 80% found just once. Sequencing was done on a sample of PBMCs. The receptors originated from a woman between 40 and 50 years old in good health and CMV-seropositive.

The J gene is TRBJ2-7, the V gene TRBV28, with 16 bases lining up with TRBD2. The germline V gene encodes CDR1 MDHEN and CDR2 SYDVKM. The CDR3 totals 16 residues. V was clipped by 9 bases and J by 2 bases; unmatched bases: 7. This CDR3 reads CASTGLAGGFTYEQYF. The CDR3, as DNA: TGTGCCAGTACGGGACTAGCGGGAGGGTTCACCTACGAGCAGTACTTC.

The chain is built from TRBV7-3 and TRBJ2-3; D unclear. Germline V gives CDR1 SGHTA, CDR2 FQGTGA. The V gene lost 5 bases and the J gene lost 1 base, with 13 bases spanning the gap. This CDR3 contains 15 residues. CDR3: CASSLYPTRTDTQYF. Here the CDR3 DNA reads TGTGCCAGCAGCCTGTACCCTACCCGCACAGATACGCAGTATTTT.

The genes are TRBV11-2 and TRBJ2-7, with TRBD1 matching over 9 bases. Germline CDR1 and CDR2: SGHAT and FQNNGV. J was trimmed by 5 bases and V by 2 bases; bases with no gene match: 7. This CDR3 contains 15 residues. CDR3 loop: CASSLRPGQGHEQYF. In nucleotides, the CDR3 is TGTGCCAGCAGCTTACGCCCGGGACAGGGACACGAGCAGTACTTC.

V and J are TRBV15 and TRBJ1-2, with a weak D call TRBD1 (6 bases). Germline CDR1 and CDR2: LNHNV and YYDKDF (reference sequence). The CDR3 length is 13 residues. V dropped 0 bases and J dropped 6 bases, with 8 bases sitting between them. The CDR3 nucleotides are TGTGCCACCAGCAGAGATCAGGGGAATGGCTACACCTTC. It translates to CATSRDQGNGYTF. The entire variable domain, with the rest obtained from reference TRBV15 and TRBJ1-2, is as follows: DAMVIQNPRYQVTQFGKPVTLSCSQTLNHNVMYWYQQKSSQAPKLLFHYYDKDFNNEADTPDNFQSRRPNTSFCFLDIRSPGLGDTAMYLCATSRDQGNGYTFGSGTRLTVV.